The clone carrying this TCR beta chain occurred a few times. The second PCR ran about 6 to 12 cycles with a sample-barcoded 5' primer and J-beta primers. TCRdb reprocessed the 5' RACE reads with MiXCR, giving one entry per CDR3 protein. Of just under 750,000 distinct CDR3 sequences in the sample, 20% to 25% are singletons; the top ten hold around a fifth. The CDR3 extends over 14 amino acids. V shed 4 bases and J shed 1 base, with 11 bases lying between them. The germline V gene encodes CDR1 SGHRS and CDR2 YFSETQ. This specimen comes from a study of blood T cells in healthy people across ages. The chain is built from TRBV5-1 and TRBJ1-1; possible D gene TRBD1, 5 bases. The sample was blood. The source is an older man in good health. The CDR3 spells CASSVTRGNTEAFF. The CDR3 DNA sequence: TGCGCCAGCAGCGTAACAAGGGGGAACACTGAAGCTTTCTTT.